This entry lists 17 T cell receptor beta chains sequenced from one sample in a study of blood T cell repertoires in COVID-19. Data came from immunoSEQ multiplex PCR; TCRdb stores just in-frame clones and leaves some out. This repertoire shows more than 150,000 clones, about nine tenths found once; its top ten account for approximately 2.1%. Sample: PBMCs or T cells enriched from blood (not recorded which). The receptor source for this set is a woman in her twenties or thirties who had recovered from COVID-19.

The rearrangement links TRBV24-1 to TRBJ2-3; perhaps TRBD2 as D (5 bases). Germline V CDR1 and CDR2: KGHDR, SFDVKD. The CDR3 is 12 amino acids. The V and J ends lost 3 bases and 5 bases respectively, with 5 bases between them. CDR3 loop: CATSDRGDTQYF. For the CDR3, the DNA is TGTGCCACCAGTGATCGGGGAGATACGCAGTATTTT.

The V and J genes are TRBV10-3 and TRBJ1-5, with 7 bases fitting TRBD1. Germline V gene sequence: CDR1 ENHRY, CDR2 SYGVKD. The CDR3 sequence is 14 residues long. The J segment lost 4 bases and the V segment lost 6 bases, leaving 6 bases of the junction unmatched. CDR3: CAISPGQKNQPQHF. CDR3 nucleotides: TGTGCCATCAGCCCGGGACAGAAGAATCAGCCCCAGCATTTT.

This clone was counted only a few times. CDR3 DNA sequence: TGTGCCAGCAGCACAAGGGGGCAGGGAGGCCAGCCCCAGCATTTT. It translates to CASSTRGQGGQPQHF. The chain employs TRBV6-5 and TRBJ1-5; 7 bases line up with TRBD1. The CDR3 length is 15 residues. Germline trimming cut 6 bases from V and 7 bases from J; bases unmatched to any gene: 12. The germline V gene has CDR1 MNHEY and CDR2 SVGAGI.

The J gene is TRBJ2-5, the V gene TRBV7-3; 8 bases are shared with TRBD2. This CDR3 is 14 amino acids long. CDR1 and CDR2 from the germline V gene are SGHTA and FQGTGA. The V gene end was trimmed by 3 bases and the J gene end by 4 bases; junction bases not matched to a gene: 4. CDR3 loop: CASSFGGAPETQYF. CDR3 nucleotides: TGTGCCAGCAGCTTCGGGGGGGCCCCAGAGACCCAGTACTTC.

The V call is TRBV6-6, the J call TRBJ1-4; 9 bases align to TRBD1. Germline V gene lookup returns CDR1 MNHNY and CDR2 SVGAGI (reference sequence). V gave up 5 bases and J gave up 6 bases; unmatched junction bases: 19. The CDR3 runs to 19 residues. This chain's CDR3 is CASSPETGTGSLHDEKLFF. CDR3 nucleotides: TGTGCCAGCAGTCCTGAAACCGGGACAGGGTCCCTTCATGATGAAAAACTGTTTTTT.

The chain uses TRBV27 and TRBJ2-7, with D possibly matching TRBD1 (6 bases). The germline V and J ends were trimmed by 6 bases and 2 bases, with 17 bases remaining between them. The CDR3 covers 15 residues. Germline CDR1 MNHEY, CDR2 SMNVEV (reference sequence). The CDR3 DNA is TGTGCCAGCAGCCTAAGGGTGACAGGCGCCTACGAGCAGTACTTC. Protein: CASSLRVTGAYEQYF.

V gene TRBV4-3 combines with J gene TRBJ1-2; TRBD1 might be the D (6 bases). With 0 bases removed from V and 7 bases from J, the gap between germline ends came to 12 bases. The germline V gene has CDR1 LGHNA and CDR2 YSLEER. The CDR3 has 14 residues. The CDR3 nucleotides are TGCGCCAGCAGCCAAGATATGGGGGCGGGTGGCTACACCTTC. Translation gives CASSQDMGAGGYTF.

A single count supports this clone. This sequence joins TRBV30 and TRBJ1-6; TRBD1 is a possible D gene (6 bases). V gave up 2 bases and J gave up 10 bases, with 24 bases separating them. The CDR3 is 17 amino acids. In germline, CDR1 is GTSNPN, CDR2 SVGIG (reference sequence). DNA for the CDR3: TGTGCCTGGAGTTTCAGGGGCCCTCGGCTTACAGGGTCACCCCTCCACTTT. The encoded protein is CAWSFRGPRLTGSPLHF.

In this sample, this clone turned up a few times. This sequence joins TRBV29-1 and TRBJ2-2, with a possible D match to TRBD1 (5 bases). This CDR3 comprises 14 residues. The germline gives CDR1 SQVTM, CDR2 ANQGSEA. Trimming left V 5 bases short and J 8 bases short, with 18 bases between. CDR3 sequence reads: CSVQRVGHGGELFF. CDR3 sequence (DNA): TGCAGCGTTCAGAGAGTAGGACATGGGGGGGAGCTGTTTTTT.

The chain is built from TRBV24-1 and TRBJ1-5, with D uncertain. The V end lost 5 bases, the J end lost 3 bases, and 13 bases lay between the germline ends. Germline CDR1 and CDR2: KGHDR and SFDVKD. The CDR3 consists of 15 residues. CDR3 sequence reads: CATSGASQTNQPQHF. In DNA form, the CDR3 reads TGTGCCACCAGTGGGGCATCACAGACCAATCAGCCCCAGCATTTT.

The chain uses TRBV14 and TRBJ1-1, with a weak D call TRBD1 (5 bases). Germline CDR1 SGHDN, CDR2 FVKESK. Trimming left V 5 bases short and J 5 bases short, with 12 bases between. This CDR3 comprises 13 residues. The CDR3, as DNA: TGTGCCAGCAGCAACACCGGGGGAACTGAAGCTTTCTTT. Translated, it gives CASSNTGGTEAFF. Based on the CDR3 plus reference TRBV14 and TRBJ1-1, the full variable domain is EAGVTQFPSHSVIEKGQTVTLRCDPISGHDNLYWYRRVMGKEIKFLLHFVKESKQDESGMPNNRFLAERTGGTYSTLKVQPAELEDSGVYFCASSNTGGTEAFFGQGTRLTVV.

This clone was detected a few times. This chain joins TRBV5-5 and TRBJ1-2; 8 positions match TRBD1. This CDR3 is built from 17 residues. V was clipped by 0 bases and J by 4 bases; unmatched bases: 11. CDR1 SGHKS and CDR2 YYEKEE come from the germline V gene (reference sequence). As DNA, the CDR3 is TGTGCCAGCAGCTTGGGACACCGGGACAGGCTCCTCTATGGCTACACCTTC. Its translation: CASSLGHRDRLLYGYTF. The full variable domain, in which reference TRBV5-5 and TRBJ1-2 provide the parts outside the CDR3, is DAGVTQSPTHLIKTRGQQVTLRCSPISGHKSVSWYQQVLGQGPQFIFQYYEKEERGRGNFPDRFSARQFPNYSSELNVNALLLGDSALYLCASSLGHRDRLLYGYTFGSGTRLTVV.

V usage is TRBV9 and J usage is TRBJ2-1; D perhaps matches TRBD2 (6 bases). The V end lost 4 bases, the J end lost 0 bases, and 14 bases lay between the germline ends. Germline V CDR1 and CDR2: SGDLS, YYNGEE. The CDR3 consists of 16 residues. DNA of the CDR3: TGTGCCAGCAGCCCCCGGCGGGAAAGCTCCTACAATGAGCAGTTCTTC. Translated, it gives CASSPRRESSYNEQFF.

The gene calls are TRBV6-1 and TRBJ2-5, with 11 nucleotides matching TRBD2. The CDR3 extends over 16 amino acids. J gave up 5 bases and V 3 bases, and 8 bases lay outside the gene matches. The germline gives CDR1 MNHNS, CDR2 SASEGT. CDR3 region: CASSDILAGGGETQYF. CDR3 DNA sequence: TGTGCCAGCAGTGACATCCTAGCGGGAGGTGGTGAGACCCAGTACTTC.

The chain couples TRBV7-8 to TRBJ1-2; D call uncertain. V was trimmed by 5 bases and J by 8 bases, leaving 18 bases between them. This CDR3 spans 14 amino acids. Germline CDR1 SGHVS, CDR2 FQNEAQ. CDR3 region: CASSPQRFLFGYTF. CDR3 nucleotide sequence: TGTGCCAGCAGCCCACAGAGATTCCTCTTCGGCTACACCTTC.

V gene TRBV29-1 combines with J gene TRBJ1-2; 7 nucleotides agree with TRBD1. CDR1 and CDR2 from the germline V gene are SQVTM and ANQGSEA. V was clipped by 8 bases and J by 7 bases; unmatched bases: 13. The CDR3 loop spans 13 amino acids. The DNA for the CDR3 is TGCAGCACCTCAGGGGGGTCAGCCGGTGGCTACACCTTC. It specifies CSTSGGSAGGYTF.

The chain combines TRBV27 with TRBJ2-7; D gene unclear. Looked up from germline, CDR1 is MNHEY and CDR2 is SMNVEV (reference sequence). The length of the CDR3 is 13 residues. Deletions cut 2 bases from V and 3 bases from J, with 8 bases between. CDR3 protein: CASSLTRIYEQYF. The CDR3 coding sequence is TGTGCCAGCAGTTTAACCAGGATCTACGAGCAGTACTTC.